The TCR beta chain under discussion was sequenced for a study of CD8 T cells in ankylosing spondylitis. Whole-study results and caveats: There was reportedly significant enrichment of clones that were disease-linked in matched ankylosing spondylitis synovial fluid. Both synovial fluid and blood in reactive arthritis had previously been reported to carry some motif variants. There was a TCR beta motif, made of eight highly homologous variants, that appeared characteristic of ankylosing spondylitis blood.

This clonotype was seen repeatedly, ten times or more. Its antigen is not known. Quantitative 5'-RACE with molecular barcodes generated TCR beta libraries. TCRdb used MiXCR to reprocess the 5' RACE reads, holding one entry per CDR3 protein. This sample has hundreds of thousands of distinct CDR3 sequences; around 32% occur once, and the top ten carry around 4.5%. Looked up from germline, CDR1 is SQVTM and CDR2 is ANQGSEA. With V trimmed by 8 bases and J by 4 bases, 6 bases remained unmatched. The CDR3 has 12 residues. The chain has TRBV29-1 and TRBJ2-3; TRBD1 aligns across 7 bases. This TCR came from a male donor with ankylosing spondylitis or in good health (not recorded which). The sample consisted of blood, either unsorted or a sorted T cell fraction (not recorded which). The CDR3 here is CSTRQGSDTQYF. DNA for the CDR3: TGCAGCACCCGACAGGGCTCAGATACGCAGTATTTT.